This T cell receptor (beta chain) was identified during a study of spatial heterogeneity in lung cancer. About the study: The count of detected beta-chain sequences consistently exceeded that of alpha-chain sequences. The mean occurrence of each unique TCR and UMI combination in raw reads exceeded eight.

With respect to this clonotype: This beta chain is a stray sequence in a library constructed for alpha chains; its clone size is not meaningful.

TCRdb redid the calling of the 5' RACE reads with MiXCR, one entry per CDR3 protein. The sample gives 4,400 or so distinct CDR3 sequences, roughly 50% of which show up once; 77% is in the top ten. This sample's time point: sample taken at primary tumor resection. The study sequenced unsorted whole RNA from tumor, nontumor lung or frozen PBMC. The V gene's germline CDR1 is SGHVS and CDR2 FQNEAQ. V lost 2 bases to trimming and J lost 7 bases; unmatched junction nucleotides: 11. The CDR3 is made up of 15 amino acids. This receptor was identified in a female donor with early-stage non-small cell lung cancer. The chain employs TRBV7-8 and TRBJ2-7, with 7 positions matching TRBD2. Sequencing used PBMCs, obtained at surgery. In DNA, the CDR3 is TGTGCCAGCAGCTTATCTCCCGCGACTAGCTGGGAGCAGTACTTC. This translates into CASSLSPATSWEQYF.